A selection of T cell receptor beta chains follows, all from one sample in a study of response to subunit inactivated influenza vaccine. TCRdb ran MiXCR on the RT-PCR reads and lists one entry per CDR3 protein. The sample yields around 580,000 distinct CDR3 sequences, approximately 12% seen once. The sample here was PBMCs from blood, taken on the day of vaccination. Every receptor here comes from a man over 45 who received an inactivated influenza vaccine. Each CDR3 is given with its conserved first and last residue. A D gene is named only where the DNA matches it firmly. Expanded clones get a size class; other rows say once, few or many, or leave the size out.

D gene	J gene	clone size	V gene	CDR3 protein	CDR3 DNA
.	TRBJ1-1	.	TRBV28	CASSLGQLMNTEAFF	TGTGCCAGCAGTTTAGGTCAATTGATGAACACTGAAGCTTTCTTT
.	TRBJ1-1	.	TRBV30	CAWRGGPVNTEAFF	TGTGCCTGGAGGGGAGGGCCGGTGAACACTGAAGCTTTCTTT
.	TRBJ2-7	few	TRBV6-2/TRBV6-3	CASSPTRGHISYEQYF	TGTGCCAGCAGCCCGACCCGGGGGCACATTTCCTACGAGCAGTACTTC
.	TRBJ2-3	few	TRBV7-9	CASSLGTYGTDTQYF	TGTGCCAGCAGCTTAGGGACTTACGGCACAGATACGCAGTATTTT
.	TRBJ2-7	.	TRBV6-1	CASSPLSGGRYEQYF	TGTGCCAGCAGCCCCCTTTCAGGGGGGCGTTACGAGCAGTACTTC
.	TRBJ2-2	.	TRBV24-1	CATSDFSQLGTGELFF	TGTGCCACCAGTGATTTCTCGCAGTTGGGCACCGGGGAGCTGTTTTTT
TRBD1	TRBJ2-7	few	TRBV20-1	CSATGQARYYEQYF	TGCAGTGCTACCGGACAGGCCAGATACTACGAGCAGTACTTC
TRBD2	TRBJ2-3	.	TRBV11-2	CASSSPYLAGASTDTQYF	TGTGCCAGCAGCTCCCCCTATCTAGCGGGGGCCAGCACAGATACGCAGTATTTT
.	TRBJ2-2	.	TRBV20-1	CSVRDFSTGELFF	TGCAGTGTTCGGGACTTTTCCACCGGGGAGCTGTTTTTT
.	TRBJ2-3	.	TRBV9	CASSVAAMRLDTQYF	TGTGCCAGCAGCGTAGCTGCTATGAGACTCGATACGCAGTATTTT
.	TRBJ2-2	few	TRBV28	CASRLYRVYTGELFF	TGTGCCAGCAGGCTCTACAGGGTGTACACCGGGGAGCTGTTTTTT
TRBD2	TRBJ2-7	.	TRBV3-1	CASSPPPGTSGRSYEQYF	TGTGCCAGCAGCCCCCCACCCGGGACTAGCGGGAGGTCCTACGAGCAGTACTTC
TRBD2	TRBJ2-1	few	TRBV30	CAWSISGGNEQFF	TGTGCCTGGAGTATAAGCGGGGGGAATGAGCAGTTCTTC
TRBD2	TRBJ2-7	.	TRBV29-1	CSVRTSGTLSYEQYF	TGCAGCGTGAGGACTAGCGGGACACTATCCTACGAGCAGTACTTC
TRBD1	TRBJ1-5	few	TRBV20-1	CSATQGQLNQPQHF	TGCAGTGCTACTCAGGGACAGCTGAATCAGCCCCAGCATTTT
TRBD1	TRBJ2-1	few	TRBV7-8	CASSLSGQSSEQFF	TGTGCCAGCAGCTTATCGGGACAGTCTAGCGAGCAGTTCTTC
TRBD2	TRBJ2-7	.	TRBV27	CASSHGTSGNYEQYF	TGTGCCAGCAGTCATGGGACTAGCGGGAACTACGAGCAGTACTTC
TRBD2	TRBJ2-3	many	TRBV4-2	CASSQEKREGADTQYF	TGTGCCAGCAGCCAAGAGAAGCGGGAGGGTGCAGATACGCAGTATTTT
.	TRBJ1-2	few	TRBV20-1	CSARDNRAENYGYTF	TGCAGTGCTAGAGATAACAGGGCGGAAAACTATGGCTACACCTTC
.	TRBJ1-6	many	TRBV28	CASSLSRGLGSYNSPLHF	TGTGCCAGCAGTTTATCTCGGGGTTTGGGCTCCTATAATTCACCCCTCCACTTT
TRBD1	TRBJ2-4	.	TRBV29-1	CSVGKGAGIQYF	TGCAGCGTTGGTAAGGGGGCTGGGATTCAGTACTTC
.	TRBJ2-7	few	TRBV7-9	CASSLSARGVSEQYF	TGTGCCAGCAGCTTAAGTGCTAGGGGTGTTTCCGAGCAGTACTTC
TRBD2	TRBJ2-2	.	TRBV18	CASSLLAGGDTGELFF	TGTGCCAGCTCACTCCTAGCGGGAGGAGACACCGGGGAGCTGTTTTTT
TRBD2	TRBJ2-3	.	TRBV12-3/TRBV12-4	CASSGEGYAGVTDTQYF	TGTGCCAGCAGTGGCGAAGGATATGCGGGAGTGACAGATACGCAGTATTTT
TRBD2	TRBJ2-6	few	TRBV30	CALGGVGANVLTF	TGTGCTTTGGGGGGGGTCGGGGCCAACGTCCTGACTTTC
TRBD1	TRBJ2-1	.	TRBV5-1	CASSIPGTAYNEQFF	TGCGCCAGCAGCATTCCCGGGACAGCCTACAATGAGCAGTTCTTC
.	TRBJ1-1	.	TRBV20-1	CSARDGNTEAFF	TGCAGTGCTAGAGATGGGAACACTGAAGCTTTCTTT
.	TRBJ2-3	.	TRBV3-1	CASSSQSGAQYF	TGTGCCAGCAGCAGCCAATCGGGAGCGCAGTATTTT
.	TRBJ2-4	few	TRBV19	CASSPTSLAKNIQYF	TGTGCCAGTAGTCCGACAAGTCTAGCCAAAAACATTCAGTACTTC
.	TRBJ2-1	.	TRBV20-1	CSARVYRGGSNNEQFF	TGCAGTGCTAGGGTTTATCGAGGAGGGAGCAACAATGAGCAGTTCTTC
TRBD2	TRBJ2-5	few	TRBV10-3	CAISESPSGRQETQYF	TGTGCCATCAGTGAGTCTCCTAGCGGGAGGCAAGAGACCCAGTACTTC
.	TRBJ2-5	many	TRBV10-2	CASSESGETQYF	TGCGCCAGCAGTGAGTCGGGGGAGACCCAGTACTTC
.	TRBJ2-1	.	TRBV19	CASSIAEKSEQFF	TGTGCCAGTAGTATAGCTGAGAAGAGTGAGCAGTTCTTC
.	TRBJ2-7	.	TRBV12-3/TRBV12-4	CASSLTGLGGSEQYF	TGTGCCAGCAGTCTAACGGGCCTCGGCGGGTCCGAGCAGTACTTC
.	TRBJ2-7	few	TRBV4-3	CASSQDFNRIYEQYF	TGCGCCAGCAGCCAAGATTTTAACAGAATTTACGAGCAGTACTTC
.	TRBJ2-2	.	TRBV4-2	CASSQDGDTGELFF	TGTGCCAGCAGCCAAGATGGGGACACCGGGGAGCTGTTTTTT
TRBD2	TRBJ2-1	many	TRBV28	CASSFNRLAGVEFF	TGTGCCAGCAGTTTCAACCGACTAGCGGGGGTAGAGTTCTTC
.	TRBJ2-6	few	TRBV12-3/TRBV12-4	CASSFIPGIRSGANVLTF	TGTGCCAGCAGTTTTATCCCGGGGATACGCTCTGGGGCCAACGTCCTGACTTTC
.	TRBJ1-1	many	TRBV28	CASTALDPGFSEAFF	TGTGCCAGCACCGCCCTGGACCCGGGATTTTCTGAAGCTTTCTTT
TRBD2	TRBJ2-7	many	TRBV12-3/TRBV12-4	CASSYGTSGTYEQYF	TGTGCCAGCAGTTATGGGACTAGCGGGACCTACGAGCAGTACTTC
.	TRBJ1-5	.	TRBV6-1	CASRPRGNGPQHF	TGTGCCAGCAGACCCCGGGGGAACGGGCCCCAGCATTTT
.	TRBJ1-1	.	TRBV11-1	CASSAAGHQNTEAFF	TGTGCCAGCAGCGCCGCGGGACACCAGAACACTGAAGCTTTCTTT
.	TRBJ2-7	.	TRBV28	CASSRTTRGFYEQYF	TGTGCCAGCAGCCGTACCACCAGAGGGTTCTACGAGCAGTACTTC
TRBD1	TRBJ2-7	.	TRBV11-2	CASSSEGGQGKVRQYF	TGTGCCAGCAGCTCAGAGGGCGGACAGGGTAAGGTACGGCAGTACTTC
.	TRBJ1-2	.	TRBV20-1	CSARDRQGLDYGYTF	TGCAGTGCTAGAGATCGTCAGGGGTTGGACTATGGCTACACCTTC
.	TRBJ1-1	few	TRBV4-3	CASTPGRKEDTEAFF	TGCGCCAGCACCCCGGGACGAAAAGAGGACACTGAAGCTTTCTTT
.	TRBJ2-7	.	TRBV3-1	CASSQGSGGTYEQYF	TGTGCCAGCAGCCAGGGCTCTGGGGGTACCTACGAGCAGTACTTC
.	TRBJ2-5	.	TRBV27	CASRPWGGGQETQYF	TGTGCCAGCAGACCCTGGGGCGGCGGACAAGAGACCCAGTACTTC
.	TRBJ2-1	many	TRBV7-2	CASSLAGSSYNEQFF	TGTGCCAGCAGCTTAGCAGGGAGCTCCTACAATGAGCAGTTCTTC
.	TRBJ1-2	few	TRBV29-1	CSVSQGMLGYTF	TGCAGCGTCTCTCAGGGAATGCTTGGCTACACCTTC